This T cell receptor (beta chain) was sequenced in a study of response to subunit inactivated influenza vaccine. Study-wide results and limits: Seasonal influenza vaccination, on each occasion, was suggested by the authors to recruit few new T cells.

Germline assignment: CDR1 SGHNT and CDR2 YYREEE (reference sequence). The CDR3 is 16 residues long. Trimming took 4 bases from V and 5 from J; bases not matched to a gene: 10. TCRdb independently ran MiXCR on the RT-PCR reads; one entry per CDR3 protein. The sample includes roughly 790,000 distinct CDR3 sequences, approximately 21% of them seen just once. This clonotype was detected a few times. Its matching antigen is unknown. The J gene is TRBJ2-5, the V gene TRBV5-4, with TRBD2 matching over 11 bases. The material was PBMCs from blood, obtained more than 4 days after vaccination. The clonotype comes from a man in his fifties or sixties who received an inactivated influenza vaccine. CDR3 region: CASSRRLAGSGETQYF. The CDR3 DNA is TGTGCCAGCAGCAGACGACTAGCGGGAAGCGGGGAGACCCAGTACTTC.